These 17 T cell receptor beta chains were sequenced from one sample in a study of early T cells in non-severe SARS-CoV-2 infection. One entry per CDR3 protein results from TCRdb running MiXCR on the 5' RACE reads. The data hold just over 60,000 distinct CDR3 sequences, with 7.5% to 10% observed a single time. The specimen was whole blood. These receptors were collected from an adult who was a healthcare worker with PCR-confirmed SARS-CoV-2 infection or an uninfected control (not recorded which).

This sequence joins TRBV29-1 and TRBJ1-2; D possibly corresponds to TRBD1 (5 bases). Germline V CDR1 and CDR2: SQVTM, ANQGSEA. V gave up 4 bases and J gave up 7 bases, with 13 bases separating them. The CDR3 extends over 12 amino acids. The CDR3 DNA is TGCAGCGTTGTGGGGCAGCAGGGTGGCTACACCTTC. Protein sequence: CSVVGQQGGYTF.

The V gene is TRBV28, the J gene TRBJ2-5, with 7 bases matching TRBD1. The CDR3 covers 13 residues. Germline lookup yields CDR1 MDHEN and CDR2 SYDVKM. With 5 bases clipped from V and 4 bases from J, the junction kept 4 bases outside the gene matches. Here the CDR3 reads CASSDRVPETQYF. The CDR3 DNA follows: TGTGCCAGCAGTGACAGGGTCCCAGAGACCCAGTACTTC.

This clonotype was recorded many times. The chain employs TRBV18 and TRBJ2-1; TRBD2 aligns across 8 bases. The V and J ends lost 3 bases and 3 bases, in that order; junction bases with no gene match: 7. The CDR3 contains 16 residues. Germline loops: CDR1 KGHSH, CDR2 LQKENI. The CDR3 is CASSPRGGSVYNEQFF. The CDR3 DNA reads as TGTGCCAGCTCACCCCGGGGGGGGAGTGTCTACAATGAGCAGTTCTTC.

The chain joins TRBV20-1 to TRBJ2-1, with 9 bases matching TRBD1. Germline values: CDR1 DFQATT, CDR2 SNEGSKA (reference sequence). The ends lost 0 bases at V and 6 bases at J; junction bases unmatched: 3. The CDR3 length is 14 residues. CDR3 DNA sequence: TGCAGTGCTAGAGATCCGACAGGGGGCAATGAGCAGTTCTTC. This encodes CSARDPTGGNEQFF.

In this sample, this clonotype turned up a few times. The J gene is TRBJ2-6, the V gene TRBV29-1; the D is unclear. Per the germline V gene, CDR1 is SQVTM and CDR2 is ANQGSEA. The CDR3 is 17 residues long. V was cut by 5 bases and J by 4 bases, with 21 bases left in between. CDR3 in DNA: TGCAGCGTTTTTTCCCGACATGTTCCCCCGGGGGCCAACGTCCTGACTTTC. It translates to CSVFSRHVPPGANVLTF. The full variable domain, completed using reference TRBV29-1 and TRBJ2-6, is SAVISQKPSRDICQRGTSLTIQCQVDSQVTMMFWYRQQPGQSLTLIATANQGSEATYESGFVIDKFPISRPNLTFSTLTVSNMSPEDSSIYLCSVFSRHVPPGANVLTFGAGSRLTVL.

The chain carries TRBV29-1 and TRBJ1-1, with D tentatively TRBD1 (6 bases). The germline gives CDR1 SQVTM, CDR2 ANQGSEA. The CDR3 covers 15 residues. The V end lost 4 bases, the J end lost 4 bases, and 19 bases lay between the germline ends. The CDR3 region is CSVGGTRGGGTEAFF. The CDR3 nucleotides are TGCAGCGTTGGAGGGACAAGGGGCGGAGGCACTGAAGCTTTCTTT.

The chain uses TRBV12-3 or TRBV12-4 and TRBJ2-1, with D perhaps matching TRBD2 (5 bases). V lost 5 bases to trimming and J lost 2 bases, with 16 bases between them. The CDR3 runs 16 residues. This chain's CDR3 is CASSPPGLQAYNEQFF. Here the CDR3 DNA reads TGTGCCAGCAGTCCCCCCGGACTGCAAGCCTACAATGAGCAGTTCTTC.

This rearrangement joins TRBV12-3 or TRBV12-4 to TRBJ1-1; D is unresolved. The CDR3 runs 13 residues. Trimming cost V 6 bases and J 3 bases, with 11 bases left between them. The CDR3, as DNA: TGTGCCAGCAGCTCCAGGAGGGACACTGAAGCTTTCTTT. As protein: CASSSRRDTEAFF.

Only a few counts were recorded for this clonotype. This sequence joins TRBV5-6 and TRBJ1-1, with 7 nucleotides matching TRBD1. CDR3 length: 15 residues. The V gene end was trimmed by 4 bases and the J gene end by 0 bases; junction bases not matched to a gene: 6. Looked up from germline, CDR1 is SGHDT and CDR2 is YYEEEE. The CDR3 DNA sequence: TGTGCCAGCAGCCTGGGACAGCCCGTGAACACTGAAGCTTTCTTT. Translating it yields CASSLGQPVNTEAFF.

This clonotype was counted a single time. The chain recombines TRBV6-5 with TRBJ2-5; D gene uncertain. This CDR3 comprises 13 residues. V gave up 5 bases and J gave up 5 bases, with 12 bases separating them. From germline, CDR1 is MNHEY and CDR2 SVGAGI. This CDR3 is CASSDPSMETQYF. The CDR3 bases are TGTGCCAGCAGTGACCCGAGTATGGAGACCCAGTACTTC.

This clonotype was picked up a small number of times. This chain connects TRBV18 to TRBJ2-4; TRBD1 aligns across 7 bases. The CDR3 covers 12 residues. Losses at the gene ends were 6 bases for V and 8 bases for J; bases not matched to a gene: 4. Per the germline V gene, CDR1 is KGHSH and CDR2 is LQKENI. The CDR3 region is CASSLQGDIQYF. For the CDR3, the DNA is TGTGCCAGCTCGCTTCAGGGGGACATTCAGTACTTC.

This clonotype was seen a few times. The gene calls are TRBV30 and TRBJ1-2; no reliable D call. V lost 0 bases to trimming and J lost 8 bases, with 7 bases between them. This CDR3 spans 11 amino acids. Germline lookup yields CDR1 GTSNPN and CDR2 SVGIG (reference sequence). CDR3 loop: CAWSVLGGYTF. The CDR3 region has the DNA TGTGCCTGGAGTGTACTAGGAGGCTACACCTTC.

This clonotype has only a few counts. The CDR3: CASSESSGGSYEQYV. DNA for the CDR3: TGTGCCAGCAGTGAATCTAGCGGGGGATCCTACGAGCAGTACGTC. The rearrangement uses TRBV6-4 and TRBJ2-7; 10 bases line up with TRBD2. CDR3 length: 15 residues. The trim removed 3 bases at V and 1 base at J, leaving 3 bases unmatched. Germline V gives CDR1 MRHNA, CDR2 SNTAGT.

There are many counts of this clonotype. The chain joins TRBV15 to TRBJ2-1; D is possibly TRBD2 (5 bases). The V and J ends lost 1 base and 2 bases respectively, with 21 bases between them. Per the germline V gene, CDR1 is LNHNV and CDR2 is YYDKDF (reference sequence). The CDR3 length is 19 residues. CDR3 bases: TGTGCCACCAGCAGAGGAGGAGGATCCAGTGGGAAAACCTACAATGAGCAGTTCTTC. Protein sequence: CATSRGGGSSGKTYNEQFF.

This clonotype has just a few counts. V is TRBV6-1 and J is TRBJ2-2; D ambiguous. Deletions cut 7 bases from V and 3 bases from J, with 15 bases between. The germline V gene encodes CDR1 MNHNS and CDR2 SASEGT. The CDR3 length is 15 residues. For the CDR3, the DNA is TGTGCCAGCAAGCTACTCGGTAGTTACACCGGGGAGCTGTTTTTT. Encoded protein: CASKLLGSYTGELFF.

This clonotype was recorded only once. This chain joins TRBV29-1 and TRBJ2-1; no definite D call. The length of the CDR3 is 16 residues. Trimming removed 4 bases at V and 0 bases at J, with 16 bases between. Germline values: CDR1 SQVTM, CDR2 ANQGSEA. This CDR3 is CSVVELNNYSYNEQFF. The CDR3 region has the DNA TGCAGCGTTGTCGAGCTGAATAATTACTCCTACAATGAGCAGTTCTTC.

The chain is built from TRBV20-1 and TRBJ2-7; a possible D gene is TRBD1 (6 bases). Looked up from germline, CDR1 is DFQATT and CDR2 is SNEGSKA (reference sequence). The CDR3 runs to 13 residues. V shed 5 bases and J shed 4 bases, with 15 bases lying between them. CDR3 region: CSARTALGYEQYV. The CDR3 region has the DNA TGCAGTGCTCGGACAGCTCTAGGATACGAGCAGTACGTC.